The entry that follows covers one TCR beta chain sequence. What it recognizes is unknown. A TCRbeta library incorporating unique molecular identifiers was prepared. TCRdb independently ran MiXCR on the PCR reads; one entry per CDR3 protein. The data show 250,000 to 350,000 distinct CDR3 sequences, around 25% seen once. The data belong to a study of T-cell reconstitution after alpha-beta-depleted transplantation in children. This CDR3 is built from 15 residues. Trimming at V came to 1 base and at J to 2 bases, leaving 4 bases not matched to a gene. Germline loops: CDR1 SEHNR, CDR2 FQNEAQ (reference sequence). Study observations and caveats: At around two months after transplant, the alpha-beta T cells were reportedly derived from several hundred expanded clones that came from non-depleted graft cells. Diversity and T-cell counts at one year after transplant derived mostly from new T cells. There were some patients whose high TCRbeta diversity at day 60 came from surviving recipient T cells and thymic progenitors.

The clonotype comes from a male patient under 18 who had a stem cell transplant for acute lymphoblastic leukemia, so the T cells may come from the graft donor. The V gene is TRBV7-9, the J gene TRBJ1-2, with 7 bases aligning to TRBD1. The sequences come from PBMCs, mostly from graft donor cells, collected 180 days after TCRalphabeta/CD19-depleted stem cell transplant. CDR3 DNA sequence: TGTGCCAGCAGCTTAGAGACAGGGCCCAACTATGGCTACACCTTC. Its translation is CASSLETGPNYGYTF. The full variable domain, rest sourced from reference TRBV7-9 and TRBJ1-2, is DTGVSQNPRHKITKRGQNVTFRCDPISEHNRLYWYRQTLGQGPEFLTYFQNEAQLEKSRLLSDRFSAERPKGSFSTLEIQRTEQGDSAMYLCASSLETGPNYGYTFGSGTRLTVV.